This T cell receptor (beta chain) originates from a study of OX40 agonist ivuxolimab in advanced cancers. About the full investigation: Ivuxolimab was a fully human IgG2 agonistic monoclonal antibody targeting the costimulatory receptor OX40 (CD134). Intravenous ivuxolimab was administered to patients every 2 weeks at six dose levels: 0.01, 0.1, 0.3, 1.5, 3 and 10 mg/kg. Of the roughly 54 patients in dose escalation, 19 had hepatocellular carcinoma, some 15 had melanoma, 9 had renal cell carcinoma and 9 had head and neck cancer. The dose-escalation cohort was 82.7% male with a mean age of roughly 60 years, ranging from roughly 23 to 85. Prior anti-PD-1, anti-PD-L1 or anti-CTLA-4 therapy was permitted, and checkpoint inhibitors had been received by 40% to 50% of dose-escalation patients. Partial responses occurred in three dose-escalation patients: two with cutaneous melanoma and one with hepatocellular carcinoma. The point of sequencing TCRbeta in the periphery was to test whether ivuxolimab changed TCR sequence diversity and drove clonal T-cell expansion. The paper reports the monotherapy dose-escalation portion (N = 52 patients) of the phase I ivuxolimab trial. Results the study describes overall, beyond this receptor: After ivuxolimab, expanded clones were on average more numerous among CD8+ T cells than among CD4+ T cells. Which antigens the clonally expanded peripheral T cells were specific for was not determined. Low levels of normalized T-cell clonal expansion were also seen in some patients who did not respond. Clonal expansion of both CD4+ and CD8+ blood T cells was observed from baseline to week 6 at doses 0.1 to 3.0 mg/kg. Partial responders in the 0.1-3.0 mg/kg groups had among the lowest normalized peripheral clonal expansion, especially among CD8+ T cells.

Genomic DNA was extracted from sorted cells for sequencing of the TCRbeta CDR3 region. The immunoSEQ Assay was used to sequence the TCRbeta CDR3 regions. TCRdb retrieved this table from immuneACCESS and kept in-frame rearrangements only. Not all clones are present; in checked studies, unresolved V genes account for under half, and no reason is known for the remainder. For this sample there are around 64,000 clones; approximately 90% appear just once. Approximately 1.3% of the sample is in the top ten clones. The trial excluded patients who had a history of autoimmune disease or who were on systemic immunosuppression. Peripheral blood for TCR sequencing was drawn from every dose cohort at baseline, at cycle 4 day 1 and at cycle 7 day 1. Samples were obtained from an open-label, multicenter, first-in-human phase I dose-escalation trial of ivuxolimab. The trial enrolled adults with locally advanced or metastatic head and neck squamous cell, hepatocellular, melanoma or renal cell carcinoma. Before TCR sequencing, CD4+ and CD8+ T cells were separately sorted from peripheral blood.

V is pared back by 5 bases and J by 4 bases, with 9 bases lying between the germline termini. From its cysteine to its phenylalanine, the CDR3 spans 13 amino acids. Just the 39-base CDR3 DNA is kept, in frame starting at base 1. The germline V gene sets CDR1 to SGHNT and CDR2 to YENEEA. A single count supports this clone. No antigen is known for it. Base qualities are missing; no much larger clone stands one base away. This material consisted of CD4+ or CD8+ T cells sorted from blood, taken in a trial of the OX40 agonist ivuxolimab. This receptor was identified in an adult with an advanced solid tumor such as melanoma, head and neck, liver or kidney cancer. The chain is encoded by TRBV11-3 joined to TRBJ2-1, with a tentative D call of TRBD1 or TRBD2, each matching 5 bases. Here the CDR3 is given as CASSQGPYNEQFF. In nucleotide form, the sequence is TGTGCCAGCAGCCAGGGACCTTACAATGAGCAGTTCTTC.